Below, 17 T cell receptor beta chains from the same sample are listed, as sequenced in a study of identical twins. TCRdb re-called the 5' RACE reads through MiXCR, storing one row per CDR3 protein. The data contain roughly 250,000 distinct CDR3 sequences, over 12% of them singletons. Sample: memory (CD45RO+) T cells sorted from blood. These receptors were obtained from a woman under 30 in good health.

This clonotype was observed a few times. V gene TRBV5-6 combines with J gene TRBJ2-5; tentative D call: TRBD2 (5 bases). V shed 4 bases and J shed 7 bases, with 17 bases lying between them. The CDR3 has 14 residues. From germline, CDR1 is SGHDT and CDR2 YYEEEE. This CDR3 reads CASSLQTSEGTQYF. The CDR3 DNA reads TGTGCCAGCAGCCTACAGACTTCTGAGGGGACCCAGTACTTC.

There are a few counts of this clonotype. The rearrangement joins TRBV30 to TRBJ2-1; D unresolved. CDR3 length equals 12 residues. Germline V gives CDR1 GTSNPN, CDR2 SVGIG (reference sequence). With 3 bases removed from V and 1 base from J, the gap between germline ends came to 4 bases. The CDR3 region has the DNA TGTGCCTGGAGGAGGTCCTACAATGAGCAGTTCTTC. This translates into CAWRRSYNEQFF.

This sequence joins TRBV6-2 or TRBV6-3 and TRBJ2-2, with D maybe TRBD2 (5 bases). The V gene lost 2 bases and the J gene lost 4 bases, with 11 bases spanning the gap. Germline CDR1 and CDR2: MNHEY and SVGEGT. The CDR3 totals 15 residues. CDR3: CASSYAGPGTGELFF. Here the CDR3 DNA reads TGTGCCAGCAGTTACGCGGGTCCGGGCACCGGGGAGCTGTTTTTT.

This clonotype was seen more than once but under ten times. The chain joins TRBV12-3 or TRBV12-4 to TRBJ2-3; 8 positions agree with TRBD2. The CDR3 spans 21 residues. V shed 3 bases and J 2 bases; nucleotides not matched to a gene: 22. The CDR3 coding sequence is TGTGCCAGCAGTTTGGACTTTTCTTGGCGGGGGGTCCGACACAACACAGATACGCAGTATTTT. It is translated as CASSLDFSWRGVRHNTDTQYF.

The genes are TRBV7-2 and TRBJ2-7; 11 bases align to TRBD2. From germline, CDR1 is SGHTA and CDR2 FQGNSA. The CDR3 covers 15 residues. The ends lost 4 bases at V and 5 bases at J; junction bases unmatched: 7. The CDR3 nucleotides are TGTGCCAGCAGCTCGGGACTAGCGGTTGGGAACGAGCAGTACTTC. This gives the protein CASSSGLAVGNEQYF.

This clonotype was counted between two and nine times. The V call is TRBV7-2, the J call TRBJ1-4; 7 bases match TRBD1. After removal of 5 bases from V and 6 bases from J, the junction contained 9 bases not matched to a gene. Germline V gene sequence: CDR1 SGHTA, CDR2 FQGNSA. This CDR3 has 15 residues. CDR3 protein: CASSPQTGLDEKLFF. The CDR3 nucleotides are TGTGCCAGCAGCCCCCAGACAGGGCTTGATGAAAAACTGTTTTTT.

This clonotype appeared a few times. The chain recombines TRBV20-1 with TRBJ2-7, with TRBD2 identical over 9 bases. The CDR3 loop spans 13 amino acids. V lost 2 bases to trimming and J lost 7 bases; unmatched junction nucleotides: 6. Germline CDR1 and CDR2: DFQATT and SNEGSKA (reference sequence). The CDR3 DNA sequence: TGCAGTGCTAGATGGCGGGGGGGCCAGGAGCAGTACTTC. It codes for CSARWRGGQEQYF.

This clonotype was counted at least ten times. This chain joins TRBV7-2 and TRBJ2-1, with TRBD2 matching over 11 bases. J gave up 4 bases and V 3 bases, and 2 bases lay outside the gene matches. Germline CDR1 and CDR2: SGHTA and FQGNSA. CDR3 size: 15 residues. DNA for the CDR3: TGTGCCAGCAGCTTGACTAGCGGGGCGTACAATGAGCAGTTCTTC. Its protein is CASSLTSGAYNEQFF.

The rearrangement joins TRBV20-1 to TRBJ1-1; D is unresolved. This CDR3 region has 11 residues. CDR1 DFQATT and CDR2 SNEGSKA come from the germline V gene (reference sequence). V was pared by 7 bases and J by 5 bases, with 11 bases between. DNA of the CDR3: TGCAGTGTTCGCAAGGAAACTGAAGCTTTCTTT. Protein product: CSVRKETEAFF.

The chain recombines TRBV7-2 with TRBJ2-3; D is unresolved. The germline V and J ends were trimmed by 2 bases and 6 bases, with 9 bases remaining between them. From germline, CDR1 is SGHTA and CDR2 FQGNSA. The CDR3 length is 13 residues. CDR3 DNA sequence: TGTGCCAGCAGCTTATTATCCCGGGATACGCAGTATTTT. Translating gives CASSLLSRDTQYF.

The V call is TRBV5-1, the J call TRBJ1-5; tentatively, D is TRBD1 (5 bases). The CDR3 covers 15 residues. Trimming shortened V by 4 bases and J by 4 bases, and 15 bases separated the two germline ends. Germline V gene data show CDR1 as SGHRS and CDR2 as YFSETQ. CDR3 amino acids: CASSKGVGGNQPQHF. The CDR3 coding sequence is TGCGCCAGCAGCAAAGGGGTGGGTGGAAATCAGCCCCAGCATTTT.

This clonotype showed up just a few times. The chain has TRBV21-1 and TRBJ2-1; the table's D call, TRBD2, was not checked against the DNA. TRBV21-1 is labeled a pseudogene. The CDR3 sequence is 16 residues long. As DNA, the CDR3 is TGTGCCAGCAGCACCCCTAGCGGGAGGTCCTACAATGAGCAGTTCTTC. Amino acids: CASSTPSGRSYNEQFF.

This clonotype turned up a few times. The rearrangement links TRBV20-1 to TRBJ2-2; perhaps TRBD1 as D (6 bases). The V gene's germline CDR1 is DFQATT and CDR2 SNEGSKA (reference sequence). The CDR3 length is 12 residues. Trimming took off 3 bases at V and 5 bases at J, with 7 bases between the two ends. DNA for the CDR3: TGCAGTGCTAGGCAGGGGACCGGGGAGCTGTTTTTT. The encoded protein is CSARQGTGELFF.

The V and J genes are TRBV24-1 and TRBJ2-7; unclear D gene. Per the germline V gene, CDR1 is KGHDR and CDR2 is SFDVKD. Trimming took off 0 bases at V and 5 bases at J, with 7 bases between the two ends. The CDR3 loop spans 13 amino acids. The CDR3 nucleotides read TGTGCCACCAGTGATTTGCGCGGCAACGAGCAGTACTTC. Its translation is CATSDLRGNEQYF.

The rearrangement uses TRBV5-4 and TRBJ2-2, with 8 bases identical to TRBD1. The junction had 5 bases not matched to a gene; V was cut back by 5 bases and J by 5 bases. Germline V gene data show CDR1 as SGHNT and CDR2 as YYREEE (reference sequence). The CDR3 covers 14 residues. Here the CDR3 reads CASRVTGGTGELFF. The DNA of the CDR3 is TGTGCCAGCAGAGTCACAGGGGGGACCGGGGAGCTGTTTTTT.

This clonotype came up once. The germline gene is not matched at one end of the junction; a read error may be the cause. The CDR3, as DNA: TGTGCCGGCAGTCCGGGACTAGCGGCCCACCAAGAGACCCAGTACTTC. Its translation: CAGSPGLAAHQETQYF. The chain carries TRBV2 and TRBJ2-5; 11 bases line up with TRBD2. From germline, CDR1 is SNHLY and CDR2 FYNNEI. The length of the CDR3 is 16 residues.

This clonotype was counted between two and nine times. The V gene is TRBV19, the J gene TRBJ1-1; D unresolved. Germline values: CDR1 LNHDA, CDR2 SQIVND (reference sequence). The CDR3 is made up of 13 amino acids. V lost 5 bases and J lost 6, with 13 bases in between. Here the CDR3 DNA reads TGTGCCAGTAGTCTCCTGATGGTCTCTGAAGCTTTCTTT. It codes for CASSLLMVSEAFF.